This TCR beta chain was recorded in a study of blood T cell repertoires in COVID-19. Study-level background: Sources were T cells, B-cell-depleted T cells, or PBMCs; the material itself was cDNA or gDNA.

In the original workflow: Estimated nucleated cell counts came from reference gene primer amplification. The table came from immunoSEQ multiplex PCR; TCRdb's copy has only in-frame clones and leaves some out. V and J calls and clone size follow that table, whereas D and trimming were derived from the DNA. The top ten clones hold approximately 18% of a sample with around 91,000 clones, approximately 79% of them seen once. The CDR3 is made up of 13 amino acids. Looked up from germline, CDR1 is SGDLS and CDR2 is YYNGEE. V lost 0 bases to trimming and J lost 5 bases, with 8 bases between them. The TCR was taken from a woman of 80 years or more with active or convalescent COVID-19. The chain links TRBV9 to TRBJ2-5, with D maybe TRBD1 (5 bases). The sample taken for sequencing was peripheral blood. This CDR3 reads CASSVVAGETQYF. In nucleotides, the CDR3 is TGTGCCAGCAGCGTAGTGGCAGGGGAGACCCAGTACTTC.